The T cell receptor (beta chain) under discussion was sequenced for a study of cytomegalovirus exposure and HLA in healthy donors. Study in general: The platform used for the roughly 130 validation repertoires matched that of the approximately 670 first-cohort repertoires, a later analysis reported. Points from the study as a whole: As confirmed in vitro, three CMV-associated chains were specific for CMV antigens. There were over 150 TCR beta chains listed as cytomegalovirus-associated.

Per germline, CDR1 SGHTA and CDR2 FQGNSA. The CDR3 length is 17 residues. V was cut by 5 bases and J by 5 bases, with 24 bases left in between. Here immunoSEQ multiplex PCR was the method, and the copy in TCRdb shows in-frame clones only, minus some. The sample records 150,000 to 200,000 clones, approximately 86% being singletons. This clone was recorded only once. What it recognizes is unknown. The sample was PBMCs. This clonotype originated in a man between 18 and 35 years old in good health and CMV-seropositive. The chain employs TRBV7-2 and TRBJ1-2; possible D gene TRBD1, 5 bases. CDR3 coding DNA: TGTGCCAGCAGCCCCGGGTGGACTAGGCAGGGAATTTATGGCTACACCTTC. As protein: CASSPGWTRQGIYGYTF.